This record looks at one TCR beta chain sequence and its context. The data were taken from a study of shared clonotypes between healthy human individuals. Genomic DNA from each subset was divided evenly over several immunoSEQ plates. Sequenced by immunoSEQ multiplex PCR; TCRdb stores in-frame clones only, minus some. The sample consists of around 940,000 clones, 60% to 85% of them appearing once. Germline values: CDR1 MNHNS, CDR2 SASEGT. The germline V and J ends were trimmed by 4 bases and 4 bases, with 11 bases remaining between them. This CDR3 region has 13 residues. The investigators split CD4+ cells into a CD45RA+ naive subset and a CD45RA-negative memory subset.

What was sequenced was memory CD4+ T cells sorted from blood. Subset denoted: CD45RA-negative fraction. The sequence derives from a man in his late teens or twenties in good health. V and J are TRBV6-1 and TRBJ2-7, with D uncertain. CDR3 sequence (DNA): TGTGCCAGCAGTGTGAGAAGGGTTTACGAGCAGTACTTC. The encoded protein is CASSVRRVYEQYF.